Included here is one TCR beta chain sequence, with context. Its antigen is as yet unknown. The TRB libraries of cDNA were built by UMI-labeled 5' RACE. TCRdb derives one entry per CDR3 protein from the 5' RACE reads, leaving out DNA. The sample table sets out more than 80,000 distinct CDR3 sequences. This sample was included in a study of CXCR3-negative and CXCR3-positive naive CD8 T cells. A CD45RO-CCR7+CD27+CD95- profile was what naive CD8+ T cells displayed. In germline, CDR1 is MDHEN, CDR2 SYDVKM. The CDR3 sequence is 14 residues long. Findings and limits, study-wide: Naive subsets expressed similar surface CD5; TRB CDR3 features served to infer TCR strength. For CXCR3-positive naive cells, TRB CDR3s were more hydrophobic than those of CXCR3-negative naive cells. Sequencing showed both naive subsets with comparably high diversity, and memory CD8+ cells much lower. CXCR3-negative and CXCR3-positive naive cells shared comparable TRBV-TRBJ usage, but memory cells did not.

The sequence came from a human donor in good health. Some clones in this sample may be carry-over from other donors' samples. This chain connects TRBV28 to TRBJ2-7; there is no DNA to check the TCRdb D call of TRBD2. What was sequenced was naive CXCR3+ CD8+ T cells from blood. The subset denotes: CD45RO-CCR7+CD27+CD95- naive CD8+ T cells expressing CXCR3 (TNR3+). CDR3 sequence: CASSFTSGNYEHYF.